The clone carrying this TCR beta chain occurred a few times. Antigen specificity is unknown. The length of the CDR3 is 15 residues. V was clipped by 3 bases and J by 6 bases; unmatched bases: 8. The germline CDR1 and CDR2 sequences are SQVTM and ANQGSEA. These data come from a study of beta chain features in type 1 diabetes. Study in general: Patients looked much like healthy donors when it came to age, gender and cell yields. Sorted cells numbering 107,917,701 were examined across all samples.

TCRB transcripts that were expressed got sequenced, as all of the isolated RNA had been reverse transcribed. Only in-frame clones appear in the TCRdb table, and some are missing; sequencing was by immunoSEQ multiplex PCR. The repertoire holds approximately 260,000 clones, with less than 30% as singletons. Regarding the study as a whole: In every one of the four CD4+ subsets, TCRB CDR3s were moderately but significantly shorter in Type 1 diabetes patients. PCR might preferentially amplify shorter templates, equally in patients and controls. Type 1 diabetes patients showed fewer insertions and more deletions at VDJ junctions.

The sequence was obtained from a woman under 40 with type 1 diabetes. What was sequenced was naive CD4+ T cells from blood. The V gene is TRBV29-1, the J gene TRBJ2-1; 10 positions match TRBD2. The CDR3 DNA sequence: TGCAGCGTTGACCTAGCGGGAGATTTTAGCAATGAGCAGTTCTTC. Residues: CSVDLAGDFSNEQFF.